Below, 32 T cell receptor beta chains from the same sample are listed, as sequenced in a study of T cell responses to AZD1222 COVID-19 vaccine (dated by TCRdb to the early 2020s). The library relied on the immunoSEQ multiplex PCR assay. Not all clones reach the TCRdb copy of this immuneACCESS table, which keeps in-frame sequences only. Checked studies attribute under half of the gap to unresolved V genes and leave the rest unexplained. This sample comprises about 160,000 clones, around nine tenths of them detected only once. Roughly 4% of the sample goes to the ten largest clones. The time point label, read with the paper, signifies: about 28 days (+/-7) after the second vaccine dose. Sequenced here: peripheral blood, sampled 28 days after the second AZD1222 dose. The receptors stem from an adult who received the AZD1222 COVID-19 vaccine.

The V call is TRBV5-4, the J call TRBJ1-1; D is unclear. Trimming pared 0 bases from V and 1 base from J, leaving 7 bases between. The CDR3 consists of 14 residues. Germline values: CDR1 SGHNT, CDR2 YYREEE (reference sequence). As DNA, the CDR3 is TGTGCCAGCAGCTTGGAGGGCACGAACACTGAAGCTTTCTTT. This encodes CASSLEGTNTEAFF.

The chain couples TRBV4-2 to TRBJ1-5; TRBD1 aligns across 8 bases. The CDR3 runs to 16 residues. CDR1 and CDR2 (germline): LGHNA, YNFKEQ. V gave up 1 base and J gave up 2 bases; unmatched junction bases: 4. The CDR3 sequence: CASSQGPDRGNQPQHF. The CDR3 DNA follows: TGTGCCAGCAGCCAAGGTCCGGACAGGGGCAATCAGCCCCAGCATTTT.

The V gene is TRBV6-5, the J gene TRBJ1-3; D gene ambiguous. The V and J ends lost 4 bases and 4 bases respectively, with 11 bases between them. Germline-derived CDR1 and CDR2 are MNHEY and SVGAGI. This CDR3 is 14 amino acids long. The CDR3 protein is CASSSPREGNTIYF. CDR3 DNA sequence: TGTGCCAGCAGTTCCCCTCGGGAAGGAAACACCATATATTTT.

The rearrangement uses TRBV4-2 and TRBJ1-1; unclear D gene. This CDR3 has 14 residues. CDR1 is LGHNA and CDR2 is YNFKEQ in the germline V gene. V was pared by 1 base and J by 6 bases, with 12 bases between. Written as DNA, the CDR3 is TGTGCCAGCAGCCAAGTTCTCGGTGAAGCTGAAGCTTTCTTT. Protein product: CASSQVLGEAEAFF.

V and J are TRBV12-3 or TRBV12-4 and TRBJ1-2; no clear D. The CDR3 length is 13 residues. Trimming left V 6 bases short and J 2 bases short, with 10 bases between. The CDR3 DNA follows: TGTGCCAGCAGCCCAAATATCAACTATGGCTACACCTTC. It yields the protein CASSPNINYGYTF.

The V gene is TRBV27, the J gene TRBJ1-2, with D tentatively TRBD1 (6 bases). Germline V gives CDR1 MNHEY, CDR2 SMNVEV (reference sequence). The CDR3 runs 20 residues. The V and J ends lost 0 bases and 3 bases respectively, with 26 bases between them. The CDR3 sequence: CASSLSKGIQGAPSYYGYTF. The CDR3 DNA is TGTGCCAGCAGTTTATCGAAGGGAATACAGGGCGCCCCCTCGTACTATGGCTACACCTTC.

The chain carries TRBV27 and TRBJ2-7, with a tentative D call TRBD2 (5 bases). There are 12 residues in the CDR3. The germline V gene encodes CDR1 MNHEY and CDR2 SMNVEV (reference sequence). Trimming pared 6 bases from V and 6 bases from J, leaving 12 bases between. The CDR3: CASSPDRGEQYF. The CDR3 bases are TGTGCCAGCAGCCCAGATCGGGGCGAGCAGTACTTC.

This clone was counted at least ten times. The chain combines TRBV12-3 or TRBV12-4 with TRBJ1-5; D remains ambiguous. The V end lost 6 bases, the J end lost 0 bases, and 6 bases lay between the germline ends. The CDR3 has 13 residues. The DNA for the CDR3 is TGTGCCAGCAGGTTTGGTAGCAATCAGCCCCAGCATTTT. Protein product: CASRFGSNQPQHF.

The chain couples TRBV11-3 to TRBJ2-5, with TRBD2 matching over 8 bases. With V trimmed by 5 bases and J by 4 bases, 3 bases remained unmatched. The CDR3 is 13 residues long. CDR1 is SGHNT, CDR2 YENEEA, per germline. In DNA form, the CDR3 reads TGTGCCAGCAGCCCAGCGGGGGTAGAGACCCAGTACTTC. It specifies CASSPAGVETQYF. Full variable domain (outside the CDR3, taken from reference TRBV11-3 and TRBJ2-5): EAGVVQSPRYKIIEKKQPVAFWCNPISGHNTLYWYLQNLGQGPELLIRYENEEAVDDSQLPKDRFSAERLKGVDSTLKIQPAELGDSAVYLCASSPAGVETQYFGPGTRLLVL.

Within the sample, this clone is medium-sized. V and J are TRBV27 and TRBJ1-2, with D possibly TRBD1 on 5 matching bases. The ends were cut back, 5 bases at V and 0 bases at J, with 10 bases in the middle. The CDR3 has 14 residues. Germline CDR1 and CDR2: MNHEY and SMNVEV (reference sequence). The CDR3 nucleotides read TGTGCCAGCAGTACCCAGGGAGCTAACTATGGCTACACCTTC. Its translation: CASSTQGANYGYTF.

The chain is built from TRBV18 and TRBJ1-4; D is undetermined. This CDR3 contains 16 residues. The germline V gene encodes CDR1 KGHSH and CDR2 LQKENI. Deletions cut 0 bases from V and 3 bases from J, with 11 bases between. The CDR3 protein is CASSPPPVMANEKLFF. The DNA for the CDR3 is TGTGCCAGCTCACCACCTCCAGTAATGGCTAATGAAAAACTGTTTTTT. The entire variable domain, with the rest obtained from reference TRBV18 and TRBJ1-4, is as follows: NAGVMQNPRHLVRRRGQEARLRCSPMKGHSHVYWYRQLPEEGLKFMVYLQKENIIDESGMPKERFSAEFPKEGPSILRIQQVVRGDSAAYFCASSPPPVMANEKLFFGSGTQLSVL.

V usage is TRBV9 and J usage is TRBJ1-1; no clear D gene. The V end was cut by 0 bases, the J end by 0 bases, with 3 bases between. Germline values: CDR1 SGDLS, CDR2 YYNGEE. CDR3 length equals 13 residues. CDR3 in amino acids: CASSVDVNTEAFF. The CDR3 DNA reads TGTGCCAGCAGCGTAGACGTGAACACTGAAGCTTTCTTT. Supplemented by reference TRBV9 and TRBJ1-1, the full variable domain reads DSGVTQTPKHLITATGQRVTLRCSPRSGDLSVYWYQQSLDQGLQFLIQYYNGEERAKGNILERFSAQQFPDLHSELNLSSLELGDSALYFCASSVDVNTEAFFGQGTRLTVV.

This rearrangement joins TRBV4-2 to TRBJ1-2; the D gene is possibly TRBD1 (6 bases). This CDR3 contains 15 residues. Deletions cut 0 bases from V and 7 bases from J, with 15 bases between. The germline CDR1 and CDR2 sequences are LGHNA and YNFKEQ. The CDR3 spells CASSQERGRGVGYTF. CDR3 sequence (DNA): TGTGCCAGCAGCCAAGAGAGAGGCAGGGGAGTTGGCTACACCTTC.

This chain connects TRBV28 to TRBJ1-1; tentative D call: TRBD1 (6 bases). The CDR3 spans 13 residues. The V end was cut by 7 bases, the J end by 11 bases, with 20 bases between. Germline CDR1 MDHEN, CDR2 SYDVKM. CDR3: CASTGGAASRAFF. The CDR3 region has the DNA TGTGCCAGCACCGGGGGGGCGGCAAGTCGCGCTTTCTTT. The full variable domain, rest sourced from reference TRBV28 and TRBJ1-1, is DVKVTQSSRYLVKRTGEKVFLECVQDMDHENMFWYRQDPGLGLRLIYFSYDVKMKEKGDIPEGYSVSREKKERFSLILESASTNQTSMYLCASTGGAASRAFFGQGTRLTVV.

V is TRBV15 and J is TRBJ1-4; weak D call: TRBD1 (5 bases). Trimming shortened V by 0 bases and J by 0 bases, and 8 bases separated the two germline ends. The CDR3 totals 16 residues. CDR1 and CDR2 from the germline V gene are LNHNV and YYDKDF (reference sequence). The CDR3 DNA sequence: TGTGCCACCAGCAGAGAACAGGAGGCAACTAATGAAAAACTGTTTTTT. As protein: CATSREQEATNEKLFF.

CDR3: CAADPASEKLFF. The CDR3 coding sequence is TGTGCCGCAGACCCGGCATCTGAAAAACTGTTTTTT. The chain has TRBV30 and TRBJ1-4; D gene unclear. V was trimmed by 8 bases and J by 7 bases, leaving 14 bases between them. The CDR3 has 12 residues. The germline CDR1 and CDR2 sequences are GTSNPN and SVGIG (reference sequence).

The genes are TRBV10-3 and TRBJ2-3; TRBD2 is a possible D gene (5 bases). Germline values: CDR1 ENHRY, CDR2 SYGVKD. The V gene lost 4 bases and the J gene lost 3 bases, with 5 bases spanning the gap. This CDR3 contains 12 residues. CDR3 in amino acids: CAISGGTDTQYF. The CDR3 region has the DNA TGTGCCATCAGTGGAGGGACAGATACGCAGTATTTT.

The rearrangement joins TRBV21-1 to TRBJ1-6. TRBV21-1 is annotated as a pseudogene. The CDR3 is made up of 17 amino acids. In DNA, the CDR3 is TGTGCCAGCAGGCCGGGACTCACGAGCTCCTATAATTCACCCCTCCACTTT. Its translation: CASRPGLTSSYNSPLHF.

V usage is TRBV7-9 and J usage is TRBJ2-7, with a weak D call TRBD1 (5 bases). The CDR3 sequence is 15 residues long. The germline V gene encodes CDR1 SEHNR and CDR2 FQNEAQ (reference sequence). The V end was cut by 5 bases, the J end by 2 bases, with 16 bases between. CDR3 protein: CASSPTDFQPYEQYF. Written as DNA, the CDR3 is TGTGCCAGCAGCCCGACAGACTTCCAACCCTACGAGCAGTACTTC. Based on the CDR3 plus reference TRBV7-9 and TRBJ2-7, the full variable domain is DTGVSQNPRHKITKRGQNVTFRCDPISEHNRLYWYRQTLGQGPEFLTYFQNEAQLEKSRLLSDRFSAERPKGSFSTLEIQRTEQGDSAMYLCASSPTDFQPYEQYFGPGTRLTVT.

V and J are TRBV10-3 and TRBJ1-6; TRBD1 agrees at 9 bases. The CDR3 extends over 14 amino acids. The J segment lost 8 bases and the V segment lost 6 bases, leaving 5 bases of the junction unmatched. Germline CDR1 and CDR2: ENHRY and SYGVKD. CDR3 in amino acids: CAISIQGADSPLHF. The DNA of the CDR3 is TGTGCCATCAGCATACAGGGGGCGGATTCACCCCTCCACTTT.

The chain joins TRBV12-5 to TRBJ2-3; 7 bases fit TRBD1. CDR3 length: 14 amino acids. Trimming cost V 7 bases and J 2 bases; bases outside gene matches: 6. From germline, CDR1 is LGHNT and CDR2 FRNRAP. CDR3 in DNA: TGTGCTAGTGCCGGACAGGAGTCCACAGATACGCAGTATTTT. Its translation: CASAGQESTDTQYF.

This clone was seen a few times. The chain has TRBV5-1 and TRBJ2-6, with a weak D call TRBD1 (6 bases). The CDR3 runs to 16 residues. V lost 5 bases and J lost 4, with 16 bases in between. The germline V gene encodes CDR1 SGHRS and CDR2 YFSETQ. CDR3 bases: TGCGCCAGCAGGGCTCCGAACAGGGAAGGGGCCAACGTCCTGACTTTC. Amino acid sequence: CASRAPNREGANVLTF.

This chain uses TRBV19 with TRBJ1-1; D perhaps matches TRBD1 (5 bases). Trimming took 7 bases from V and 11 from J, leaving 20 bases between them. This CDR3 has 13 amino acids. Germline loops: CDR1 LNHDA, CDR2 SQIVND (reference sequence). CDR3 amino acids: CASTPRGEGRAFF. The DNA of the CDR3 is TGTGCCAGTACCCCCCGGGGAGAGGGGCGGGCTTTCTTT.

The sample holds one count of this clone. The V gene is TRBV5-1, the J gene TRBJ2-2; D remains ambiguous. Trimming took off 2 bases at V and 2 bases at J, with 10 bases between the two ends. This CDR3 has 15 residues. Germline values: CDR1 SGHRS, CDR2 YFSETQ. The CDR3 nucleotides are TGCGCCAGCAGCTTCCCAGTTACCAACACCGGGGAGCTGTTTTTT. It encodes CASSFPVTNTGELFF.

The rearrangement uses TRBV19 and TRBJ2-2; D is ambiguous. The CDR3 spans 15 residues. Trimming cost V 4 bases and J 1 base, with 10 bases left between them. CDR1 LNHDA and CDR2 SQIVND come from the germline V gene (reference sequence). CDR3 nucleotide sequence: TGTGCCAGTAGTAGTCCAGTCCTGAACACCGGGGAGCTGTTTTTT. Translated: CASSSPVLNTGELFF.

This clone was picked up a small number of times. This sequence joins TRBV7-2 and TRBJ2-3; TRBD2 aligns across 9 bases. The CDR3 runs to 16 residues. Germline CDR1 SGHTA, CDR2 FQGNSA. V lost 5 bases and J lost 4; bases outside the gene matches: 10. The CDR3 loop reads CASSPLRGGAPDTQYF. The CDR3 nucleotides read TGTGCCAGCAGCCCTCTGCGCGGGGGGGCCCCAGATACGCAGTATTTT.

V and J are TRBV19 and TRBJ1-2; 9 nucleotides align to TRBD1. The CDR3 length is 19 residues. Losses at the gene ends were 3 bases for V and 6 bases for J; bases not matched to a gene: 20. Germline CDR1 is LNHDA and CDR2 is SQIVND (reference sequence). The CDR3 sequence: CASSMRGGTGSPTPDGYTF. CDR3 nucleotide sequence: TGTGCCAGTAGTATGAGGGGCGGGACAGGGTCTCCTACTCCTGATGGCTACACCTTC. The whole variable domain, filled in from reference TRBV19 and TRBJ1-2, reads DGGITQSPKYLFRKEGQNVTLSCEQNLNHDAMYWYRQDPGQGLRLIYYSQIVNDFQKGDIAEGYSVSREKKESFPLTVTSAQKNPTAFYLCASSMRGGTGSPTPDGYTFGSGTRLTVV.

The V call is TRBV6-5, the J call TRBJ1-1; D is ambiguous. CDR3 size: 15 residues. Per germline, CDR1 MNHEY and CDR2 SVGAGI. With 0 bases removed from V and 0 bases from J, the gap between germline ends came to 8 bases. The CDR3 loop is CASSYSTGMNTEAFF. The CDR3 region has the DNA TGTGCCAGCAGTTACTCGACTGGGATGAACACTGAAGCTTTCTTT.

This rearrangement joins TRBV13 to TRBJ2-7, with 10 nucleotides matching TRBD1. The CDR3 is 19 amino acids. Germline CDR1 and CDR2: PRHDT and FYEKMQ (reference sequence). V trimming: 3 bases; J trimming: 0 bases; junction bases outside the gene matches: 14. This CDR3 reads CASSLDRGIGIFGSYEQYF. The CDR3 DNA reads TGTGCCAGCAGCTTGGACAGGGGGATAGGCATTTTCGGCTCCTACGAGCAGTACTTC.

The rearrangement uses TRBV6-5 and TRBJ2-3; 9 bases fit TRBD2. The CDR3 contains 16 residues. Losses at the gene ends were 0 bases for V and 7 bases for J; bases not matched to a gene: 8. Looked up from germline, CDR1 is MNHEY and CDR2 is SVGAGI. Written as DNA, the CDR3 is TGTGCCAGCAGTTACTCACACTCTAGCGGGGCAAATACGCAGTATTTT. Its translation is CASSYSHSSGANTQYF.

The rearrangement joins TRBV28 to TRBJ1-4; no clear D. CDR1 is MDHEN and CDR2 is SYDVKM in the germline V gene. With 6 bases removed from V and 8 bases from J, the gap between germline ends came to 10 bases. The CDR3 sequence is 12 residues long. The CDR3, as DNA: TGTGCCAGCAGCGATGGTGGGGAAAAACTGTTTTTT. It translates to CASSDGGEKLFF.

This clone has only one observation. The chain uses TRBV6-6 and TRBJ2-4; D uncertain. Per germline, CDR1 MNHNY and CDR2 SVGAGI (reference sequence). This CDR3 spans 14 amino acids. V was pared by 7 bases and J by 4 bases, with 14 bases between. The CDR3 loop reads CASNPEPPKNIQYF. The CDR3 nucleotides read TGTGCCAGCAATCCGGAGCCGCCAAAAAACATTCAGTACTTC.